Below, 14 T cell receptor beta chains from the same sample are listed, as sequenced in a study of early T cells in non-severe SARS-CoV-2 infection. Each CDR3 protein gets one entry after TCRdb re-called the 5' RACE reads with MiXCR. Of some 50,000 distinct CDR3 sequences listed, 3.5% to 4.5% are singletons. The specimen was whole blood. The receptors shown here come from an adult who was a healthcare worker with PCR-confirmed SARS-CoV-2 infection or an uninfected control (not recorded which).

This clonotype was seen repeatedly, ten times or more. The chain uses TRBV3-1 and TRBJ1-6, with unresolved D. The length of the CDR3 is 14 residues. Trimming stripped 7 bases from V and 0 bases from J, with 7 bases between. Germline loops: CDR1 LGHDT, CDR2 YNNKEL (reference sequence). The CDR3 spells CASTTSSYNSPLHF. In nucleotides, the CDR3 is TGTGCCAGCACGACGAGCTCCTATAATTCACCCCTCCACTTT. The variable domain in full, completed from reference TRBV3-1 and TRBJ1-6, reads DTAVSQTPKYLVTQMGNDKSIKCEQNLGHDTMYWYKQDSKKFLKIMFSYNNKELIINETVPNRFSPKSPDKAHLNLHINSLELGDSAVYFCASTTSSYNSPLHFGNGTRLTVT.

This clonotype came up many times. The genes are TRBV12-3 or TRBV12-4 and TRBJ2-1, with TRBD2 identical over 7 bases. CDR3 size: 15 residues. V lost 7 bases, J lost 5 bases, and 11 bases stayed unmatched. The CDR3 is CASISQGGLNNEQFF. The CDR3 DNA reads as TGTGCCAGCATATCCCAGGGAGGGCTAAACAATGAGCAGTTCTTC.

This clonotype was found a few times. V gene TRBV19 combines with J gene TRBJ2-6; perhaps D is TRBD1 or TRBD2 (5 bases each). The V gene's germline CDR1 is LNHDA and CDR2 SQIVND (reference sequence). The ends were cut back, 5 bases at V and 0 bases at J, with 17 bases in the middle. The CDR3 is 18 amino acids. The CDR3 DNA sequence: TGTGCCAGTAGTGGGGGACCCGCCAGCATCTCTGGGGCCAACGTCCTGACTTTC. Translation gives CASSGGPASISGANVLTF.

The CDR3: CAWESGIPAFF. CDR3 coding DNA: TGTGCCTGGGAATCCGGGATCCCGGCTTTCTTT. This sequence joins TRBV30 and TRBJ1-1, with unresolved D. The germline CDR1 and CDR2 sequences are GTSNPN and SVGIG (reference sequence). The CDR3 length is 11 residues. Trimming took 5 bases from V and 11 from J, leaving 15 bases between them.

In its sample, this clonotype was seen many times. The CDR3 DNA reads as TGTGCCAGCAGCTTAGAGTCGTCAGGGTGGGTCTACGAGCAGTACTTC. Translation gives CASSLESSGWVYEQYF. V gene TRBV13 combines with J gene TRBJ2-7; TRBD1 is a possible D gene (5 bases). V lost 1 base to trimming and J lost 3 bases, with 16 bases between them. Germline loops: CDR1 PRHDT, CDR2 FYEKMQ (reference sequence). This CDR3 is 16 amino acids long.

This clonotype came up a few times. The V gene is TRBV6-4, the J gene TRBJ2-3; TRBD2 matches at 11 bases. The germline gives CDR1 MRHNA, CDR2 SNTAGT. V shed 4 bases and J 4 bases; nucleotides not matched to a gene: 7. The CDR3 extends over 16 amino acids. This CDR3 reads CASSATAGLAADTQYF. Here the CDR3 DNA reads TGTGCCAGCAGTGCGACAGCGGGACTAGCGGCAGATACGCAGTATTTT.

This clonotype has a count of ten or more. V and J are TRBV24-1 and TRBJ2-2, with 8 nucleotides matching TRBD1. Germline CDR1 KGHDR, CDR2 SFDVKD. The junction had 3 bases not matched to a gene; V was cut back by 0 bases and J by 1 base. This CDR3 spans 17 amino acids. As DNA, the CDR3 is TGTGCCACCAGTGATTTGCTTGGGACAGGGAACACCGGGGAGCTGTTTTTT. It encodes CATSDLLGTGNTGELFF.

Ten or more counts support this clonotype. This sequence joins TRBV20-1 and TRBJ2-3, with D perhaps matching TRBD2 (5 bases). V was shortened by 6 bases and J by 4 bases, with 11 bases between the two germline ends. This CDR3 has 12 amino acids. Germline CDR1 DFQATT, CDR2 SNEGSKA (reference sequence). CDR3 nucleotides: TGCAGTGCAAAACTAGACGCAGATACGCAGTATTTT. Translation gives CSAKLDADTQYF.

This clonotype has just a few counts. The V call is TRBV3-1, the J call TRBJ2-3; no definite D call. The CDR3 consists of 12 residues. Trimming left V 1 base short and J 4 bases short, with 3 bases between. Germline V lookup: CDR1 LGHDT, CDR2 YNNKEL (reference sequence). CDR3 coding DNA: TGTGCCAGCAGCCAAGGTCCAGATACGCAGTATTTT. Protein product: CASSQGPDTQYF.

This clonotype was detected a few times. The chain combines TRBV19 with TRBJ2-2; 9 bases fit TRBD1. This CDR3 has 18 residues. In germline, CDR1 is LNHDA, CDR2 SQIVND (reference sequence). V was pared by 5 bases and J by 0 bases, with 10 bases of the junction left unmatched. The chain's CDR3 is CASSPPPGQGANTGELFF. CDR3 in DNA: TGTGCCAGTAGTCCTCCCCCGGGACAGGGAGCGAACACCGGGGAGCTGTTTTTT.

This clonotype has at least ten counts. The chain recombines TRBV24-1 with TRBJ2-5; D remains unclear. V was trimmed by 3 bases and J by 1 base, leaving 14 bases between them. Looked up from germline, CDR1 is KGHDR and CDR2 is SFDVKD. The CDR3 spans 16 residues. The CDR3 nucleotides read TGTGCCACCAGTGATGCCAGTGGGGTATTCCAAGAGACCCAGTACTTC. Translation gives CATSDASGVFQETQYF.

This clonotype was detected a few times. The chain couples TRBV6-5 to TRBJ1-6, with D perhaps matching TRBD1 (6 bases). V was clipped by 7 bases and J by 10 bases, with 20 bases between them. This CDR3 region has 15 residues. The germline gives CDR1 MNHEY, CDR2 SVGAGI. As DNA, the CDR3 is TGTGCCAGCAAAACCGCGGGCAGGGGAGACTCACCCCTCCACTTT. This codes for CASKTAGRGDSPLHF.

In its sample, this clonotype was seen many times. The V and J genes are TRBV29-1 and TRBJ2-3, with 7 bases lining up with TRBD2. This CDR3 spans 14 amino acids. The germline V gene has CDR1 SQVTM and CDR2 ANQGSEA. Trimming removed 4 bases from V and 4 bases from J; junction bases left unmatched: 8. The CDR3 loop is CSVAPSREADTQYF. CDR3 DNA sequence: TGCAGCGTTGCCCCTAGCCGGGAGGCAGATACGCAGTATTTT.

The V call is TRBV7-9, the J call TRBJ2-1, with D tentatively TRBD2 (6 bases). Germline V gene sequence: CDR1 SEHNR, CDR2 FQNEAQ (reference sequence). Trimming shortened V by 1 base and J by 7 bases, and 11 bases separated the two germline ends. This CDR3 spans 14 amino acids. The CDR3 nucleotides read TGTGCCAGCAGCTTAGTGAACGGAGGGAATGAGCAGTTCTTC. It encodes CASSLVNGGNEQFF.